The 23 T cell receptor beta chains given below trace back to one sample, sequenced in a study of early T cells in non-severe SARS-CoV-2 infection. TCRdb re-derived calls from the 5' RACE reads in MiXCR, one entry per CDR3 protein. Of 25,000 to 30,000 distinct CDR3 sequences listed, about 4.6% were seen once; the top ten hold around 10%. Material for sequencing was whole blood. These receptors were obtained from an adult who was a healthcare worker with PCR-confirmed SARS-CoV-2 infection or an uninfected control (not recorded which).

The rearrangement uses TRBV12-3 or TRBV12-4 and TRBJ2-1; maybe TRBD1 (6 bases). Deletions cut 3 bases from V and 8 bases from J, with 11 bases between. The CDR3 totals 13 residues. The CDR3 sequence: CASSFSGADEQFF. CDR3 nucleotide sequence: TGTGCCAGCAGTTTTTCAGGGGCGGATGAGCAGTTCTTC.

This clonotype counts as medium-sized. The chain joins TRBV7-3 to TRBJ2-6; TRBD2 matches 10 bases. This CDR3 has 18 amino acids. Trimming at V came to 6 bases and at J to 0 bases, leaving 8 bases not matched to a gene. Germline loops: CDR1 SGHTA, CDR2 FQGTGA. Here the CDR3 DNA reads TGTGCCAGCAGTCCGCCTAGCGGGAGCTTCTCTGGGGCCAACGTCCTGACTTTC. Protein: CASSPPSGSFSGANVLTF.

This clonotype has a count of ten or more. The chain couples TRBV4-3 to TRBJ2-3; D gene ambiguous. This CDR3 spans 13 amino acids. The V gene lost 1 base and the J gene lost 5 bases, with 7 bases spanning the gap. Germline values: CDR1 LGHNA, CDR2 YSLEER. The CDR3 reads CASSQVGQDTQYF. Written as DNA, the CDR3 is TGCGCCAGCAGCCAAGTCGGGCAAGATACGCAGTATTTT.

By share, this clonotype ranks as medium-sized. The chain carries TRBV7-2 and TRBJ2-3, with 10 bases that match TRBD2. Germline lookup yields CDR1 SGHTA and CDR2 FQGNSA. The junction had 8 bases not matched to a gene; V was cut back by 5 bases and J by 3 bases. CDR3 size: 16 residues. CDR3 sequence: CASSLLAGGGTDTQYF. CDR3 nucleotide sequence: TGTGCCAGCAGCCTCTTAGCGGGAGGAGGGACAGATACGCAGTATTTT. The complete variable domain, with remaining parts taken from reference TRBV7-2 and TRBJ2-3, reads GAGVSQSPSNKVTEKGKDVELRCDPISGHTALYWYRQSLGQGLEFLIYFQGNSAPDKSGLPSDRFSAERTGGSVSTLTIQRTQQEDSAVYLCASSLLAGGGTDTQYFGPGTRLTVL.

The chain is built from TRBV6-1 and TRBJ2-7; weak D call: TRBD1 (5 bases). Germline V gene data show CDR1 as MNHNS and CDR2 as SASEGT. CDR3 length: 12 residues. Deletions cut 0 bases from V and 6 bases from J, with 6 bases between. The CDR3 DNA follows: TGTGCCAGCAGTGAAGCTGGGGCCGAGCAGTACGTC. Residues: CASSEAGAEQYV.

This clonotype was seen only a few times. The chain links TRBV6-2 or TRBV6-3 to TRBJ2-7; D gene uncertain. The germline V and J ends were trimmed by 7 bases and 3 bases, with 25 bases remaining between them. Germline values: CDR1 MNHEY, CDR2 SVGEGT. The CDR3 sequence is 17 residues long. This chain's CDR3 is CASTPPRRRADDYEQYF. CDR3 bases: TGTGCCAGCACCCCTCCCCGGCGTCGGGCGGATGACTACGAGCAGTACTTC.

In this sample, this clonotype turned up many times. This rearrangement joins TRBV20-1 to TRBJ1-1; D not resolved. CDR1 and CDR2 (germline): DFQATT, SNEGSKA (reference sequence). V shed 2 bases and J shed 7 bases, with 17 bases lying between them. This CDR3 comprises 14 residues. CDR3: CSARHPQKQIEAFF. DNA for the CDR3: TGCAGTGCTAGACATCCCCAAAAACAGATTGAAGCTTTCTTT.

This clonotype was detected ten times or more. V usage is TRBV24-1 and J usage is TRBJ2-5; TRBD2 matches at 10 bases. The CDR3 is made up of 15 amino acids. The V segment lost 7 bases and the J segment 1 base; nucleotides outside the gene matches: 5. Germline CDR1 and CDR2: KGHDR and SFDVKD. This CDR3 is CATSDSGRPQETQYF. The CDR3 DNA reads TGTGCCACCAGCGATAGCGGGAGGCCCCAAGAGACCCAGTACTTC.

This clonotype came up many times. The gene calls are TRBV6-2 or TRBV6-3 and TRBJ2-7; 7 nucleotides match TRBD1. Germline V CDR1 and CDR2: MNHEY, SVGEGT. The CDR3 sequence is 14 residues long. With V trimmed by 2 bases and J by 0 bases, 1 base remained unmatched. CDR3 nucleotides: TGTGCCAGCAGTTACGGGGACAGCTCCTACGAGCAGTACGTC. Translation: CASSYGDSSYEQYV.

This clonotype showed up many times. The chain links TRBV11-2 to TRBJ2-1; D is uncertain. The CDR3 contains 14 residues. V lost 5 bases to trimming and J lost 6 bases, with 14 bases between them. CDR1 and CDR2 from the germline V gene are SGHAT and FQNNGV. The CDR3 loop reads CASSPLGFGNEQFF. The CDR3, as DNA: TGTGCCAGCAGCCCCCTAGGGTTCGGCAATGAGCAGTTCTTC.

This clonotype was seen ten or more times. The J gene is TRBJ2-1, the V gene TRBV7-8; weak D call: TRBD2 (6 bases). The germline V gene has CDR1 SGHVS and CDR2 FQNEAQ. CDR3 length equals 19 residues. The ends were cut back, 1 base at V and 4 bases at J, with 23 bases in the middle. CDR3 DNA: TGTGCCAGCAGCTTAGGTTATGCGGGACCGCCTAGCTTGTACAATGAGCAGTTCTTC. Translated: CASSLGYAGPPSLYNEQFF.

This chain connects TRBV20-1 to TRBJ2-2, with 9 positions matching TRBD2. Germline CDR1 and CDR2: DFQATT and SNEGSKA (reference sequence). This CDR3 has 14 amino acids. V shed 4 bases, J shed 4 bases, and the junction held 4 bases outside the gene matches. CDR3 sequence reads: CSATYSGGTGELFF. The CDR3 nucleotides are TGCAGTGCTACCTATAGCGGGGGCACCGGGGAGCTGTTTTTT.

Concerning this clonotype itself: Compared with germline, one end of the junction differs, possibly owing to a read error. The rearrangement joins TRBV20-1 to TRBJ2-3; 7 bases match TRBD2. Germline values: CDR1 DFQATT, CDR2 SNEGSKA (reference sequence). The CDR3 spans 13 residues. This chain's CDR3 is CSGGAGVTDSQYF. The CDR3 DNA follows: TGCAGTGGGGGCGCGGGAGTAACAGATTCGCAGTATTTT.

The chain links TRBV6-4 to TRBJ2-3; tentative D call: TRBD1 (5 bases). The germline V and J ends were trimmed by 5 bases and 2 bases, with 20 bases remaining between them. Germline V gene sequence: CDR1 MRHNA, CDR2 SNTAGT. The CDR3 is 17 amino acids. CDR3: CASSSTASPRPTDTQYF. CDR3 DNA: TGTGCCAGCAGTTCGACAGCCTCACCCCGCCCCACAGATACGCAGTATTTT.

By its share, this clonotype is medium-sized. V gene TRBV7-6 combines with J gene TRBJ2-1, with D unclear. Germline CDR1 reads SGHVS; CDR2 reads FNYEAQ. This CDR3 comprises 11 residues. Trimming stripped 4 bases from V and 10 bases from J, with 8 bases between. CDR3 DNA sequence: TGTGCCAGCAGCTCTCGAGAGGAGCAGTTCTTC. It yields the protein CASSSREEQFF. The variable domain in full, with the rest retrieved from reference TRBV7-6 and TRBJ2-1, is GAGVSQSPRYKVTKRGQDVALRCDPISGHVSLYWYRQALGQGPEFLTYFNYEAQQDKSGLPNDRFSAERPEGSISTLTIQRTEQRDSAMYRCASSSREEQFFGPGTRLTVL.

This clonotype was recorded many times. The genes are TRBV6-2 or TRBV6-3 and TRBJ2-1; 9 positions agree with TRBD1. V shed 0 bases, J shed 7 bases, and the junction held 7 bases outside the gene matches. This CDR3 comprises 16 residues. CDR1 and CDR2 (germline): MNHEY, SVGEGT. Here the CDR3 DNA reads TGTGCCAGCAGTTACTCATCGGACAGGGGTTTTAATGAGCAGTTCTTC. Encoded protein: CASSYSSDRGFNEQFF.

By share of the sample, this clonotype is medium-sized. V and J are TRBV14 and TRBJ2-7; D is ambiguous. Germline V CDR1 and CDR2: SGHDN, FVKESK. Trimming stripped 4 bases from V and 2 bases from J, with 9 bases between. This CDR3 has 13 amino acids. The CDR3 here is CASSLNIAYEQYV. In DNA, the CDR3 is TGTGCCAGCAGCCTCAACATCGCCTACGAGCAGTACGTC.

This clonotype appeared a few times. The chain uses TRBV5-5 and TRBJ2-1, with 8 positions matching TRBD1. V was clipped by 3 bases and J by 4 bases; unmatched bases: 9. CDR1 and CDR2 (germline): SGHKS, YYEKEE (reference sequence). CDR3 length: 16 residues. The CDR3 sequence: CASSWGSGGDYNEQFF. DNA of the CDR3: TGTGCCAGCAGCTGGGGATCAGGGGGCGATTACAATGAGCAGTTCTTC.

This clonotype was counted at least ten times. The genes are TRBV10-3 and TRBJ2-1; D gene unclear. The germline gives CDR1 ENHRY, CDR2 SYGVKD. CDR3 length equals 13 residues. The V end lost 2 bases, the J end lost 6 bases, and 8 bases lay between the germline ends. This chain's CDR3 is CAISERETNEQFF. CDR3 bases: TGTGCCATCAGTGAGAGGGAAACCAATGAGCAGTTCTTC.

The sample holds many counts of this clonotype. The chain recombines TRBV24-1 with TRBJ2-5; TRBD1 aligns across 8 bases. The germline V gene has CDR1 KGHDR and CDR2 SFDVKD. V shed 6 bases and J 4 bases; nucleotides not matched to a gene: 12. This CDR3 spans 16 amino acids. This CDR3 reads CATSQPPGTGPETQYF. CDR3 coding DNA: TGTGCCACCAGTCAACCGCCAGGGACAGGTCCAGAGACCCAGTACTTC.

There are many counts of this clonotype. One end of the junction varies from germline; a read error may be responsible. This chain's CDR3 is CASSPGVF. In DNA form, the CDR3 reads TGTGCCAGCAGCCCGGGGGTCTTC. The chain couples TRBV14 to TRBJ2-1, with D maybe TRBD2 (6 bases). This CDR3 has 8 amino acids. Looked up from germline, CDR1 is SGHDN and CDR2 is FVKESK.

In its sample, this clonotype was seen many times. The gene calls are TRBV6-2 or TRBV6-3 and TRBJ2-7; the match to TRBD1 covers 8 bases. Germline V CDR1 and CDR2: MNHEY, SVGEGT. The CDR3 length is 13 residues. J gave up 2 bases and V 5 bases, and 2 bases lay outside the gene matches. The CDR3 DNA follows: TGTGCCAGCAGTGACAGGGGTCCCTACGAGCAGTACGTC. This codes for CASSDRGPYEQYV.

This clonotype was recorded many times. V gene TRBV7-2 combines with J gene TRBJ2-3, with TRBD2 as a possible D gene (6 bases). Trimming left V 3 bases short and J 2 bases short, with 9 bases between. Germline CDR1 SGHTA, CDR2 FQGNSA. This CDR3 has 14 amino acids. CDR3 nucleotide sequence: TGTGCCAGCAGCTTGAGCGGGTACACAGATACGCAGTATTTT. It yields the protein CASSLSGYTDTQYF.